Here is one TCR beta chain with its context. Which antigen it targets is not known. No base qualities exist here, and no much larger clone lies one base off it. Hyperthyroidism patients were newly diagnosed, had a disease duration of under 2 months, and were aged 18 to 65 years. The study excluded patients with uncontrolled infections, other autoimmune diseases, pregnancy or lactation. Diagnoses were established on the basis of clinical symptoms, serum thyroxine and TRAb, thyroid ultrasound, and orbital computed tomography. Blood from progressor patients was drawn when they were first diagnosed with hyperthyroidism, before any ophthalmopathy symptoms appeared. PBMCs were separated from roughly 9.6 ml of fresh peripheral blood using Ficoll-Paque density gradient centrifugation. Progressor patients were initially diagnosed with Graves' hyperthyroidism and developed ophthalmopathy during follow-up. Total RNA was extracted with Trizol reagent, and quality was checked on an Agilent 2100 Bioanalyzer.

The TCR beta CDR3 regions were amplified from the RNA transcripts. The TCR CDR3 was subjected to a first round of RT-PCR using the HTBI primer set and the Qiagen OneStep RT-PCR kit. The libraries were constructed in a second round of multiplex PCR and then size-selected and purified. Sequencing of the libraries was done on an Illumina HiSeq2000 using paired-end 100 bp reads. As for the authors' bioinformatics: Raw data were processed with SOAPnuke, discarding reads with adapters, uncalled bases, mean Phred below 15, or no exact constant-primer or identifier match. High-quality paired reads were merged using COPE v1.2.5, and each unique nucleotide sequence was defined as a clonotype. MiTCR v1.1 was used to align the clonotypes against IMGT TRBV, TRBD and TRBJ reference segments. Only V-J combinations with frequency above 0.0001, covering 99.2% of repertoires, were analysed. A TCS score was defined as the ratio of F50 (clonal expansion) to E x V (chaos), with BLOSUM62-based TCRdist applied between CDR3 peptides within each V-J. Welch's t-statistics and random forest reduced around 550 V-J features to 10 to 15, which were used in a naive Bayes classifier (R e1071). Using fastp at Q25 and MiXCR, TCRdb reprocessed the public reads and kept productive beta chains. Every CDR3 protein is listed once, alongside the most common genes and DNA of its rows. The authors' filters were not applied to this entry. The sample yields tens of thousands of distinct CDR3 sequences; about 49% were counted once. The ten largest clones capture approximately 6.2% of the sample.

This record belongs to a study of T cells in Graves' hyperthyroidism and ophthalmopathy (dated by TCRdb to the late 2010s). Study-level background: Peripheral blood was sampled at the time of initial diagnosis, prior to any treatment. An independent validation cohort of 18 to 20 hyperthyroidism patients and 17 patients who later progressed to ophthalmopathy tested prospective prediction of ophthalmopathy. A discovery cohort of around 98 patients, 43 with Graves' ophthalmopathy and about 58 with stable Graves' hyperthyroidism, was used to find distinguishing TCR V-J signatures. Once sampling was done, hyperthyroidism patients were given methimazole at a starting dose of 30 mg daily, whereas ophthalmopathy patients were given high-dose intravenous methylprednisolone. For training and testing, the approximately 92 patients in the discovery cohort were randomly divided in a 7:3 ratio. According to the paper, TCR Vbeta CDR3 sequencing was carried out on about 140 peripheral blood samples, which came from over 40 ophthalmopathy, fewer than 80 hyperthyroidism and approximately 17 progressor patients. The study also compared thyroid tissue and blood T-cell repertoires from 5 to 7 Graves' hyperthyroidism patients.

Study-level results and caveats: In cross-validation, a model built on a 13 V-J signature told ophthalmopathy apart from stable hyperthyroidism with 85% to 90% sensitivity and roughly 82% specificity, and in testing the same model reached 80%/75%. Sample size was not statistically predetermined, and investigators were not blinded to group allocation. Most expanded thyroid clonotypes (frequency above 0.001) were also detected in blood, suggesting blood repertoires may reflect thyroid immune responses. During validation, the model predicted progression to ophthalmopathy a median of around six months ahead of onset, with approximately 70% sensitivity and 72% to 80% specificity.

V trim: 9 bases; J trim: 3 bases; unmatched bases: 11. From its cysteine to its phenylalanine, the CDR3 spans 15 amino acids. Only CDR3 DNA is held: 45 bases, read in frame from base 1. The sequencing sample was made of blood. The sequence was obtained from a woman aged 45-59 years with Graves' hyperthyroidism that later progressed to Graves' ophthalmopathy. The sequence joins TRBV12-3 or TRBV12-4 to TRBJ2-7; 10 bases in the middle match TRBD2. The CDR3 here reads CASCLSGGTLYEQYF. DNA sequence: TGTGCCAGTTGCCTTAGCGGGGGGACCCTCTACGAGCAGTACTTC.